This record concerns one T cell receptor beta chain sequence. Its target is unknown. The junction departs from the called germline gene at one end, perhaps through a read error. Data came from immunoSEQ multiplex PCR; TCRdb stores just in-frame clones and leaves some out. The sample records tens of thousands of clones, about 87% being singletons. CDR3 length: 11 amino acids. The V gene's germline CDR1 is SEHNR and CDR2 FQNEAQ (reference sequence). This record comes from a study of T cell responses to AZD1222 COVID-19 vaccine. Whole-study findings and limits: The donor group comprised mostly white British people and more females; the analysis possibly underestimated clonal diversity. The peak T cell response came first, and repertoires were sampled only after it. AZD1222 recipients seropositive at baseline numbered only 6 or 7.

The sample consisted of peripheral blood, taken 28 days after the second AZD1222 dose. This TCR was recovered from an adult who received the AZD1222 COVID-19 vaccine. J is TRBJ2-7 and V is TRBV7-9; D may correspond to TRBD1 or TRBD2 (5 bases each). CDR3 in amino acids: CASSLYRGPIF. In DNA, the CDR3 is TGTGCCAGCAGCTTATATCGGGGCCCGATCTTC.